This TCR beta chain is drawn from a study of CD8+ T cells in alopecia areata. Germline V gene data show CDR1 as GTSNPN and CDR2 as SVGIG (reference sequence). The CDR3 is 15 amino acids. V was clipped by 1 base and J by 6 bases, with 18 bases between them. Extraction and reverse transcription of RNA yielded cDNA as the sequencing template. Assay: immunoSEQ multiplex PCR; the TCRdb copy retains only in-frame clones and omits some. This sample has approximately 98,000 clones, with about 60% found just once. Sequencing was done on a sample of NKG2D-low CD8+ T cells sorted from blood. The receptor's source is a human donor with alopecia areata. V and J are TRBV30 and TRBJ1-1; D is unresolved. This CDR3 reads CAWSAVPVTRPEAFF. The CDR3 coding sequence is TGTGCCTGGAGTGCCGTCCCCGTGACAAGACCTGAAGCTTTCTTT.